This T cell receptor beta chain was recovered during a study of human T cells and chemical hapten exposure. General observations from the study: Significantly more large CDR3 similarity clusters were formed by expanded TCRs than by controls.

TCRdb used MiXCR to reprocess the RACE reads, holding one entry per CDR3 protein. The table lists 350,000 or so distinct CDR3 sequences, around 7% of them singletons, with approximately 8% in the top ten. Concerning this clonotype itself: Its cognate antigen is unknown.

Time point noted: patch test 1, 2 weeks after DPC sensitization. The treatment is: therapeutic diphenylcyclopropenone sensitization with weekly scalp DPC. Germline V gives CDR1 SGHVS, CDR2 FQNEAQ. The CDR3 is made up of 13 amino acids. Trimming shortened V by 5 bases and J by 8 bases, and 10 bases separated the two germline ends. This sequence originates from a woman younger than 30 with alopecia areata. Some clones in this sample may be carry-over from other donors' samples. The chain couples TRBV7-8 to TRBJ1-6; D is perhaps TRBD1 (5 bases). The sample was whole blood, taken in connection with sensitization to the hapten diphenylcyclopropenone (DPC). The CDR3 bases are TGTGCCAGCAGCCGACTCAGGGATTCACCCCTCCACTTT. Encoded protein: CASSRLRDSPLHF.